This TCR beta chain derives from a study of T cells in localized non-small cell lung cancer. Profiled with immunoSEQ multiplex PCR; TCRdb holds only in-frame clones, not every one. Of fewer than 30,000 clones in the sample, about 92% were seen once. The receptor comes from a woman aged 40 to 75 with stage I lung adenocarcinoma. The sample was peripheral blood, taken before any cancer treatment.

The CDR3 sequence: CASRLGHSNQPQHF. The CDR3 coding sequence is TGTGCCAGCAGACTGGGACATAGCAATCAGCCCCAGCATTTT. The chain recombines TRBV6-5 with TRBJ1-5; maybe TRBD1 (6 bases). CDR3 length: 14 residues. CDR1 is MNHEY, CDR2 SVGAGI, per germline. V was cut by 6 bases and J by 0 bases, with 9 bases left in between.